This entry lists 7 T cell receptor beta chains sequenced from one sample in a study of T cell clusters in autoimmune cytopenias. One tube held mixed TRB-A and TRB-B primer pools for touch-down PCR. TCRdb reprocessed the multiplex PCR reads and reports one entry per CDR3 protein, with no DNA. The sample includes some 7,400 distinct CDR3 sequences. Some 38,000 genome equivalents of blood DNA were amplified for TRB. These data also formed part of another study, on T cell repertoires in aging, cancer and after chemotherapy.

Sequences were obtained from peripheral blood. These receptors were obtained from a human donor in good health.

CDR3 sequence: CASSKTPSPSYEQYF. The rearrangement links TRBV19 to TRBJ2-7; lacking DNA, the TRBD1 call made by TCRdb goes unchecked. The germline gives CDR1 LNHDA, CDR2 SQIVND (reference sequence). The CDR3 spans 15 residues.

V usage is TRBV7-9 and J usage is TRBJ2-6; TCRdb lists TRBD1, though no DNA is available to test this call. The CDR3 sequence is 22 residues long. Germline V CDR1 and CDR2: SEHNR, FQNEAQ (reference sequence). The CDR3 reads CASSVPRRTGPNHLSKANVLTF. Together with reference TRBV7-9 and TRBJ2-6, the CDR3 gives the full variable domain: DTGVSQNPRHKITKRGQNVTFRCDPISEHNRLYWYRQTLGQGPEFLTYFQNEAQLEKSRLLSDRFSAERPKGSFSTLEIQRTEQGDSAMYLCASSVPRRTGPNHLSKANVLTFGAGSRLTVL.

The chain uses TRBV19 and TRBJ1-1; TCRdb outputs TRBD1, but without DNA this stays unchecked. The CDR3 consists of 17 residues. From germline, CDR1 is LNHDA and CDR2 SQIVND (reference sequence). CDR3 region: CASTRDRATSGNTEAFF.

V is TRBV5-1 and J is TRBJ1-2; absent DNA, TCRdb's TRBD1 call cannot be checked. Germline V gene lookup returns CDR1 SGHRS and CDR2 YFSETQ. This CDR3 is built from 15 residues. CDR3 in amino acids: CASKGVGTGIGRYTF.

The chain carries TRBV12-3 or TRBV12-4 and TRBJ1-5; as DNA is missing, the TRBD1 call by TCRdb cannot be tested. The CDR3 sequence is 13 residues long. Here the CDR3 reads CASRKGGNQPQHF.

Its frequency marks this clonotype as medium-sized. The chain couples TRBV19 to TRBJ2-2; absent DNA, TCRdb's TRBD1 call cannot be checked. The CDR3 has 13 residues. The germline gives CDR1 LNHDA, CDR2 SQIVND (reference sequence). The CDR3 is CASSPRDREALFF.

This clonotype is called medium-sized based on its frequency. The CDR3: CATEGHRAYNEQFF. V usage is TRBV19 and J usage is TRBJ2-1; TCRdb's assignment of TRBD1 cannot be checked, as there is no DNA. Germline V gives CDR1 LNHDA, CDR2 SQIVND (reference sequence). The CDR3 loop spans 14 amino acids.